This TCR beta chain was recorded in a study of Ad26.COV2.S vaccination and SARS-CoV-2 variants. Broader study findings: Reportedly, after vaccination the spike-specific CD8+ and CD4+ T cell responses displayed substantial breadth.

Treatment: 15 to 20 received Ad26.COV2.S at low or high dose, single or two shots; a few received placebo; per-sample allocation not given. The study sampled participants on day 63 after the first vaccine or placebo injection. There are 15 residues in the CDR3. Germline CDR1 SGHRS, CDR2 YFSETQ. Trimming took 2 bases from V and 1 from J, leaving 11 bases between them. About this clone itself: Its antigen is still unknown.

Produced via immunoSEQ multiplex PCR; TCRdb's table is partial and in-frame only. The sample has under 550,000 clones, 90% seen once; the top ten hold 9% to 15%. The source was peripheral blood, collected in a trial of Ad26.COV2.S vaccine versus placebo. The receptor was isolated from a person between 18 and 59 years old who received the Ad26.COV2.S COVID-19 vaccine or a placebo. The rearrangement uses TRBV5-1 and TRBJ2-3; weak D call: TRBD2 (5 bases). CDR3 DNA: TGCGCCAGCAGCTTTGACTATCTCGGCACAGATACGCAGTATTTT. Protein product: CASSFDYLGTDTQYF.